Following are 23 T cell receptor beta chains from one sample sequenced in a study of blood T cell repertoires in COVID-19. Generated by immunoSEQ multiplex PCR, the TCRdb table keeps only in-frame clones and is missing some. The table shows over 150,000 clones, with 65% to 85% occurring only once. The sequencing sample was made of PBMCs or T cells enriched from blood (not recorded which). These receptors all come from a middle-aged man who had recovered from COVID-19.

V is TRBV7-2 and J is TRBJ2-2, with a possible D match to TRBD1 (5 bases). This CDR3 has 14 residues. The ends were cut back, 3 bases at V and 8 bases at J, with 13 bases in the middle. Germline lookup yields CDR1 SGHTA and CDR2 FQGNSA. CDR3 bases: TGTGCCAGCAGCTTTCAGGGTACAACGGGGGAGCTGTTTTTT. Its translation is CASSFQGTTGELFF.

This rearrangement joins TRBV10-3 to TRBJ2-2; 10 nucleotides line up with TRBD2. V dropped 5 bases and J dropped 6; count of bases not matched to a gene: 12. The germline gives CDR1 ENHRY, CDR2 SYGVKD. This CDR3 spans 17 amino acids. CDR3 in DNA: TGTGCCATCAGTTCAACTAGCGGGGCCGGGGGCTCCGGGGAGCTGTTTTTT. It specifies CAISSTSGAGGSGELFF.

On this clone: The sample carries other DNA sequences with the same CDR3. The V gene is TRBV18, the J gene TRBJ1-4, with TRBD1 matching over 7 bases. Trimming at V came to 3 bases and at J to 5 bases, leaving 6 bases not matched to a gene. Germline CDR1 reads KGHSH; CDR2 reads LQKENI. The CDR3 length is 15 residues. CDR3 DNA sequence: TGTGCCAGCTCACCCCCGACAGGGACAAATGAAAAACTGTTTTTT. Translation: CASSPPTGTNEKLFF. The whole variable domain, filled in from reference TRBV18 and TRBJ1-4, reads NAGVMQNPRHLVRRRGQEARLRCSPMKGHSHVYWYRQLPEEGLKFMVYLQKENIIDESGMPKERFSAEFPKEGPSILRIQQVVRGDSAAYFCASSPPTGTNEKLFFGSGTQLSVL.

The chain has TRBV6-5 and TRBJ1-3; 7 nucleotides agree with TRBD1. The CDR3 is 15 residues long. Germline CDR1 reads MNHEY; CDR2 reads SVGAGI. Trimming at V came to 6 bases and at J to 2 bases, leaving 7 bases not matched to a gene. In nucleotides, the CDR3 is TGTGCCAGCAGGGGGAGACAGGGAACTGGAAACACCATATATTTT. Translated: CASRGRQGTGNTIYF.

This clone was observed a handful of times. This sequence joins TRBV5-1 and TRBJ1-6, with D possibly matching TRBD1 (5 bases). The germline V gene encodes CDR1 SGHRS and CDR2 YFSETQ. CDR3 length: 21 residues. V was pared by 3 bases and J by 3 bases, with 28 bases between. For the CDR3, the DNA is TGCGCCAGCAGCTGGGAAGCGAGGCGGGGACCCACCGAACACTATAATTCACCCCTCCACTTT. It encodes CASSWEARRGPTEHYNSPLHF.

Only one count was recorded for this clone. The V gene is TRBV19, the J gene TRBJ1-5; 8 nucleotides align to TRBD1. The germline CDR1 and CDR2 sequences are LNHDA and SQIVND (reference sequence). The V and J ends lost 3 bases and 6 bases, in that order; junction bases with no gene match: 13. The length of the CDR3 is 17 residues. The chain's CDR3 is CASSILQGEVFGQPQHF. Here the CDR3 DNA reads TGTGCCAGTAGTATTTTACAGGGGGAAGTCTTCGGTCAGCCCCAGCATTTT.

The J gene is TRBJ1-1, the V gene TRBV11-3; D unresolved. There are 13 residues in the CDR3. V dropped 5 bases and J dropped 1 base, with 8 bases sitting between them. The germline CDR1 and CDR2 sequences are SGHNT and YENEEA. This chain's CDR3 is CASSVTPNTEAFF. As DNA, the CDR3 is TGTGCCAGCAGCGTGACACCGAACACTGAAGCTTTCTTT.

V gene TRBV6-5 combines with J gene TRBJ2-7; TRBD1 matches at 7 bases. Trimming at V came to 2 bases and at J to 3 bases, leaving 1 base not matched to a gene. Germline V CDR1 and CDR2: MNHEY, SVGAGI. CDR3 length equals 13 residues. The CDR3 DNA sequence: TGTGCCAGCAGTTACCGGACAGGCTACGAGCAGTACTTC. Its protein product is CASSYRTGYEQYF.

The CDR3 nucleotides read TGTGCCAGCTCACCACCGAGGGGGTCTGGAGAGACCCAGTACTTC. It is translated as CASSPPRGSGETQYF. The chain uses TRBV18 and TRBJ2-5; D is possibly TRBD1 (6 bases). The germline V gene has CDR1 KGHSH and CDR2 LQKENI. V gave up 0 bases and J gave up 4 bases, with 12 bases separating them. The CDR3 is 15 amino acids.

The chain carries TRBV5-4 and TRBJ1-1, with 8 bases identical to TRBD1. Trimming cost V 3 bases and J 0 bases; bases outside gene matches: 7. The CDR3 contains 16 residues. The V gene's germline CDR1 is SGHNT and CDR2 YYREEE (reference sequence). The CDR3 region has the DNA TGTGCCAGCAGCTCTGGACAGGGACTAATGAACACTGAAGCTTTCTTT. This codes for CASSSGQGLMNTEAFF. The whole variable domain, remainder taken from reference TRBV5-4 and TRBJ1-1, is ETGVTQSPTHLIKTRGQQVTLRCSSQSGHNTVSWYQQALGQGPQFIFQYYREEENGRGNFPPRFSGLQFPNYSSELNVNALELDDSALYLCASSSGQGLMNTEAFFGQGTRLTVV.

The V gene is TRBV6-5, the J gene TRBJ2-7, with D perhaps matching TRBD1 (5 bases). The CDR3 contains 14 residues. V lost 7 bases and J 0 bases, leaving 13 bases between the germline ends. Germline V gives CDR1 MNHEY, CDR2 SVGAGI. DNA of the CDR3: TGTGCCAGCACCGTCCGGACAAACTCCTACGAGCAGTACTTC. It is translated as CASTVRTNSYEQYF.

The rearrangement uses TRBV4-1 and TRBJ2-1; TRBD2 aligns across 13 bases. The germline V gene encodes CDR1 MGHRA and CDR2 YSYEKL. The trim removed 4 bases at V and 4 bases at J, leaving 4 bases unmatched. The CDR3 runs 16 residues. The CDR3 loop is CASSRTSGSEYNEQFF. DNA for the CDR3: TGCGCCAGCAGCCGGACTAGCGGGAGCGAGTACAATGAGCAGTTCTTC.

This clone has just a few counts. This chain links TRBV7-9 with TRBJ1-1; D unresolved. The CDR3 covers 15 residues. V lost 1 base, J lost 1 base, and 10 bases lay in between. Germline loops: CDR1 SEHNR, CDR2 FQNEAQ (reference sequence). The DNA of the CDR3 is TGTGCCAGCAGCTTAGATGGGCGTGGGAACACTGAAGCTTTCTTT. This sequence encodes CASSLDGRGNTEAFF.

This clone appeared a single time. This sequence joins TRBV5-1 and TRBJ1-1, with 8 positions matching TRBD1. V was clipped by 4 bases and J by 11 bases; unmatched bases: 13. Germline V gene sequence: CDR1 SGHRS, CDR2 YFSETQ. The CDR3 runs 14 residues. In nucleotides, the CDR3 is TGCGCCAGCAGCGAAGGAGTAGGGACAGGTATGGCTTTCTTT. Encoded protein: CASSEGVGTGMAFF.

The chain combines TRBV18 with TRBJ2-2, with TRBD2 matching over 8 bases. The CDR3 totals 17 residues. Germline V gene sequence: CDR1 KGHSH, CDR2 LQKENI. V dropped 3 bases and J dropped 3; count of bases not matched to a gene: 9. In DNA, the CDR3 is TGTGCCAGCTCACCCCACCTGGCGGGGGGTGACACCGGGGAGCTGTTTTTT. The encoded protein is CASSPHLAGGDTGELFF.

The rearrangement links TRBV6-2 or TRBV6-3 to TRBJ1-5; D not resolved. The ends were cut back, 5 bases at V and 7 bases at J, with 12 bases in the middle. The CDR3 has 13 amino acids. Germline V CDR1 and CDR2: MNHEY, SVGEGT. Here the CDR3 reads CASSPPGNQPQHF. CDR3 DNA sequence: TGTGCCAGCAGTCCCCCGGGGAACCAGCCCCAGCATTTT.

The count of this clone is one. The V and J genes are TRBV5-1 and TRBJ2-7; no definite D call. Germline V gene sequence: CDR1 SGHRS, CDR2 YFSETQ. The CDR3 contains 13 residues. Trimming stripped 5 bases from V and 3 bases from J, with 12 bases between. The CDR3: CASSIGPHYEQYF. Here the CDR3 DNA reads TGCGCCAGCAGTATTGGGCCACACTACGAGCAGTACTTC.

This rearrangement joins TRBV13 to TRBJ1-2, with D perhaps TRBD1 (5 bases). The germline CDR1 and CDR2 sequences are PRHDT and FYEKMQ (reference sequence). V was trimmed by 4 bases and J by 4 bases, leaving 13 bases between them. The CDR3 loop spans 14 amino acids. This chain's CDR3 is CASSYQGPFYGYTF. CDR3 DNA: TGTGCCAGCAGCTATCAGGGTCCCTTCTATGGCTACACCTTC.

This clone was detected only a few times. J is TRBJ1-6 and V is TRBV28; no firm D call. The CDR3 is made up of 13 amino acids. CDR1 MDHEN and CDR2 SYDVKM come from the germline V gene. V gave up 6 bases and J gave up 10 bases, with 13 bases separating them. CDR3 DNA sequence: TGTGCCAGCAGCCTTGACGGGATGTCACCCCTCCACTTT. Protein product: CASSLDGMSPLHF.

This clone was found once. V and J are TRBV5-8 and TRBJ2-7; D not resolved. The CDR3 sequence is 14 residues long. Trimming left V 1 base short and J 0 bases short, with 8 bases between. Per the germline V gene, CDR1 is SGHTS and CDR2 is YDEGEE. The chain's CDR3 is CASSLSSGSYEQYF. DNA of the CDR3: TGTGCCAGCAGCTTGTCGTCAGGCTCCTACGAGCAGTACTTC.

The CDR3 region has the DNA TGTGCCAGCAGCCAAGGGGGGGAGAGGGCCTTGTATGGCTACACCTTC. Amino acid sequence: CASSQGGERALYGYTF. The chain has TRBV3-1 (or the pseudogene TRBV3-2) and TRBJ1-2; possibly TRBD1 for D (5 bases). Germline V gives CDR1 LGHDT, CDR2 YNNKEL (reference sequence). The V gene lost 1 base and the J gene lost 5 bases, with 17 bases spanning the gap. The CDR3 has 16 residues.

As DNA, the CDR3 is TGTGCCAGCCGATCCTTGGCTAGCGGGGATACGCAGTATTTT. It encodes CASRSLASGDTQYF. This chain connects TRBV6-5 to TRBJ2-3, with 8 nucleotides matching TRBD2. Germline V gene lookup returns CDR1 MNHEY and CDR2 SVGAGI. Trimming took 8 bases from V and 6 from J; bases not matched to a gene: 10. The CDR3 consists of 14 residues.

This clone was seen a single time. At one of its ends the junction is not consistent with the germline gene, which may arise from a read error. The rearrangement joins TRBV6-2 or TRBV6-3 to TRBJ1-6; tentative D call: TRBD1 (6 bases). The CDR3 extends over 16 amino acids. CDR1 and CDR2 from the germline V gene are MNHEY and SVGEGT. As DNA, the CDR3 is TGTGCCAGCAGTCACTCGACAGGTTTGCTTAATTCACCCCTCCACTTT. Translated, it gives CASSHSTGLLNSPLHF.